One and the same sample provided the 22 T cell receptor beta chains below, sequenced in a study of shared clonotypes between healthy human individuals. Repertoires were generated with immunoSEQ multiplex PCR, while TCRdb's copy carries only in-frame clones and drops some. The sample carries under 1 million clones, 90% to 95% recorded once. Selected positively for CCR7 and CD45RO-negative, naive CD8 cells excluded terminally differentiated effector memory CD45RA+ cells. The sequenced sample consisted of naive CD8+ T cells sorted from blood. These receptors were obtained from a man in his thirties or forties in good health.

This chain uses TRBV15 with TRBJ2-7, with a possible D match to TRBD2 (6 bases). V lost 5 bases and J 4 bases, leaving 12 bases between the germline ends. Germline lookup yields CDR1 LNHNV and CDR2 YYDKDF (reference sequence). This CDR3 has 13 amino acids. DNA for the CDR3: TGTGCCACCAGCCCACGACTAGATTACGAGCAGTACTTC. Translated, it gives CATSPRLDYEQYF.

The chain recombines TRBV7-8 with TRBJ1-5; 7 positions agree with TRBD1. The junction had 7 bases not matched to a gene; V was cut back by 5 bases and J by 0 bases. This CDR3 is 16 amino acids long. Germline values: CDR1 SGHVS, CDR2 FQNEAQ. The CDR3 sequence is CASSATGEYSNQPQHF. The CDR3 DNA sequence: TGTGCCAGCAGCGCCACAGGGGAATATAGCAATCAGCCCCAGCATTTT.

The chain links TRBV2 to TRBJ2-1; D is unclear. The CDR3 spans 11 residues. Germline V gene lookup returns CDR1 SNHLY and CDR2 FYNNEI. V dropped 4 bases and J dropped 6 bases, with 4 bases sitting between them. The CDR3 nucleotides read TGTGCCAGCAGTGCCCCCAATGAGCAGTTCTTC. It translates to CASSAPNEQFF.

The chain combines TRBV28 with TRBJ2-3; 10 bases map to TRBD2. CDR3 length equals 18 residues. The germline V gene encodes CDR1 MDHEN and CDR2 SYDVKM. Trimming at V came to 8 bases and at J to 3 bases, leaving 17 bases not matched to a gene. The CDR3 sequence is CASCRLEDSGRLTDTQYF. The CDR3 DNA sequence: TGTGCCAGCTGTCGGTTGGAGGATAGCGGGAGGTTGACAGATACGCAGTATTTT.

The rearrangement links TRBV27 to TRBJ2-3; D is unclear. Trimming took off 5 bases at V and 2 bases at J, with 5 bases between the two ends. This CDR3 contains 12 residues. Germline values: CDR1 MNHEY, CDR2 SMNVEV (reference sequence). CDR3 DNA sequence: TGTGCCAGCAGTAACCCCACAGATACGCAGTATTTT. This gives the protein CASSNPTDTQYF.

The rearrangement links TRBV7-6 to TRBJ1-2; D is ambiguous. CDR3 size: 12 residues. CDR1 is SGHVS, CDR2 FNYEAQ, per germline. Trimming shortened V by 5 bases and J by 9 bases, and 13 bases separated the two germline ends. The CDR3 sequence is CASSTWSGSYTF. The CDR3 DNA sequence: TGTGCCAGCAGCACATGGTCGGGGAGCTACACCTTC.

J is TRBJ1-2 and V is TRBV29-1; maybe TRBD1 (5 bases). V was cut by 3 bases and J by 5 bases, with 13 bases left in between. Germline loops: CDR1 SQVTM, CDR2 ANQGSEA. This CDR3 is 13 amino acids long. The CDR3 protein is CSVDIGAPYGYTF. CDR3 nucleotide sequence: TGCAGCGTTGACATCGGGGCCCCTTATGGCTACACCTTC.

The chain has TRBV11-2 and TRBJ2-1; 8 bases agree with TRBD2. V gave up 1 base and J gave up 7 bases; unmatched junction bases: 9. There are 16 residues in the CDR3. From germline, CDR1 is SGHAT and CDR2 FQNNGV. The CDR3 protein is CASSLGSGISTNEQFF. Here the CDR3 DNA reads TGTGCCAGCAGCTTAGGTAGCGGGATAAGCACTAATGAGCAGTTCTTC. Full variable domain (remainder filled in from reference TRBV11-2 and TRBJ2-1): EAGVAQSPRYKIIEKRQSVAFWCNPISGHATLYWYQQILGQGPKLLIQFQNNGVVDDSQLPKDRFSAERLKGVDSTLKIQPAKLEDSAVYLCASSLGSGISTNEQFFGPGTRLTVL.

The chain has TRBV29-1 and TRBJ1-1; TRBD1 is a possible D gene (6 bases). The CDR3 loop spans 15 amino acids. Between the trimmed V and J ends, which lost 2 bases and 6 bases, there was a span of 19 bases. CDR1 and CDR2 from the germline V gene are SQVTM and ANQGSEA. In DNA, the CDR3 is TGCAGCGTTGAAACCGTCGACAGGACCTTTTCTGAAGCTTTCTTT. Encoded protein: CSVETVDRTFSEAFF.

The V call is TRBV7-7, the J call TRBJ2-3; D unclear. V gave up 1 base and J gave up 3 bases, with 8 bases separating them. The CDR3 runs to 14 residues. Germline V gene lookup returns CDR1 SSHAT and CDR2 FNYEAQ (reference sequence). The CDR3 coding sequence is TGTGCCAGCAGCTTAGAGGGCCGAACAGATACGCAGTATTTT. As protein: CASSLEGRTDTQYF.

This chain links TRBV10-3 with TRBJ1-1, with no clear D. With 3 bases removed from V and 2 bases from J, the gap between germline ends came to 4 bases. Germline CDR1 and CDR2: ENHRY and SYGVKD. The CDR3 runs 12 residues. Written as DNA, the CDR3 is TGTGCCATCAGTGAACCCAACACTGAAGCTTTCTTT. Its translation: CAISEPNTEAFF.

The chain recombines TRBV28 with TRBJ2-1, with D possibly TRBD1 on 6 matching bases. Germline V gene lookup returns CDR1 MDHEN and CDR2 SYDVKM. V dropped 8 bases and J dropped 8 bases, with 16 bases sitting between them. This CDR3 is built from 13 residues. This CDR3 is CASRRGWVYEQFF. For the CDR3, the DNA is TGTGCCAGCCGCAGGGGATGGGTGTATGAGCAGTTCTTC.

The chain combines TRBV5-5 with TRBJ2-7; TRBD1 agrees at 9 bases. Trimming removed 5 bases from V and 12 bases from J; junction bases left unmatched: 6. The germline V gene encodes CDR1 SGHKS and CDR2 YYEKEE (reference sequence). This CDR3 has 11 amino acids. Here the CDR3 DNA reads TGTGCCAGCAGTAAGGGGACAGGGAGGTACTTC. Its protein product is CASSKGTGRYF.

The CDR3 sequence: CASSLERVGNEQFF. The CDR3 DNA follows: TGTGCCAGCAGCTTGGAGAGGGTGGGAAATGAGCAGTTCTTC. V gene TRBV5-5 combines with J gene TRBJ2-1; D is perhaps TRBD2 (5 bases). V lost 0 bases and J lost 7, with 11 bases in between. The CDR3 covers 14 residues. Germline CDR1 SGHKS, CDR2 YYEKEE (reference sequence).

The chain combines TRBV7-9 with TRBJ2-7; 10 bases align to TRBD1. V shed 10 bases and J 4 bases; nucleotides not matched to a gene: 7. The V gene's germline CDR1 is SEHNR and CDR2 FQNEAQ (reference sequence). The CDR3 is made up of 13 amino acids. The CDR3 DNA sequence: TGTGCCACCCAGGGGGGACAGGGGTACGAGCAGTACTTC. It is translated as CATQGGQGYEQYF.

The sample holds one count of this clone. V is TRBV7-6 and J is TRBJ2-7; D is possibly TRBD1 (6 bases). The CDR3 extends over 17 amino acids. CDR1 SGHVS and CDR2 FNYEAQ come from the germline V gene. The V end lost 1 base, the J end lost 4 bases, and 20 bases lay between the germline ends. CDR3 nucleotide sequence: TGTGCCAGCAGCTTAGGGGTAGCAGAGACAGGCCGATACGAGCAGTACTTC. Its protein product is CASSLGVAETGRYEQYF.

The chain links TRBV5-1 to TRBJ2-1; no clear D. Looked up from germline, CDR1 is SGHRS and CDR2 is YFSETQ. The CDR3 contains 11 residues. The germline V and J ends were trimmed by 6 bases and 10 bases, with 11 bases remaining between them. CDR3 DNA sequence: TGCGCCAGCACCTATGGGCTGGAGCAGTTCTTC. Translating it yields CASTYGLEQFF.

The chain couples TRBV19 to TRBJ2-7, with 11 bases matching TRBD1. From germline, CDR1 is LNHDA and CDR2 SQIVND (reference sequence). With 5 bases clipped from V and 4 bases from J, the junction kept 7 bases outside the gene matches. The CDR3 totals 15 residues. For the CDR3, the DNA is TGTGCCAGTAGTTGGACAGGGGGCGAGGGGTACGAGCAGTACTTC. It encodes CASSWTGGEGYEQYF. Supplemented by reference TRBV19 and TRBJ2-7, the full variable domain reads DGGITQSPKYLFRKEGQNVTLSCEQNLNHDAMYWYRQDPGQGLRLIYYSQIVNDFQKGDIAEGYSVSREKKESFPLTVTSAQKNPTAFYLCASSWTGGEGYEQYFGPGTRLTVT.

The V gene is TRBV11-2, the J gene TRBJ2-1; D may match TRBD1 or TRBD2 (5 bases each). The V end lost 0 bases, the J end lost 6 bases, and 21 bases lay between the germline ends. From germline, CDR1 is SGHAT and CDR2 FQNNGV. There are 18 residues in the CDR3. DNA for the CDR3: TGTGCCAGCAGCTTAGATTTTTGGGGGACCCCCGCAGGCAATGAGCAGTTCTTC. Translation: CASSLDFWGTPAGNEQFF.

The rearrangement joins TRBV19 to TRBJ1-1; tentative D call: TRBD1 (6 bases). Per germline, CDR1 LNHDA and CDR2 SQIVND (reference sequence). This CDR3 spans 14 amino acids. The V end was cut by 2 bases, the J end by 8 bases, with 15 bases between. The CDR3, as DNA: TGTGCCAGTAGTATAACGGTATACAGGGTGGAAGCTTTCTTT. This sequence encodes CASSITVYRVEAFF. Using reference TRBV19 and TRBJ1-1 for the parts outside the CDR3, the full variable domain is DGGITQSPKYLFRKEGQNVTLSCEQNLNHDAMYWYRQDPGQGLRLIYYSQIVNDFQKGDIAEGYSVSREKKESFPLTVTSAQKNPTAFYLCASSITVYRVEAFFGQGTRLTVV.

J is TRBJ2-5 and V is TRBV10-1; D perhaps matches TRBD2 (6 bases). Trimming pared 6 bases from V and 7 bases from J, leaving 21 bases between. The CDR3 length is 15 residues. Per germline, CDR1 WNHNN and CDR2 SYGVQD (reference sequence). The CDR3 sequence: CASRPTDKQEGTQYF. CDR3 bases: TGCGCCAGCAGGCCCACCGACAAGCAGGAGGGGACCCAGTACTTC.

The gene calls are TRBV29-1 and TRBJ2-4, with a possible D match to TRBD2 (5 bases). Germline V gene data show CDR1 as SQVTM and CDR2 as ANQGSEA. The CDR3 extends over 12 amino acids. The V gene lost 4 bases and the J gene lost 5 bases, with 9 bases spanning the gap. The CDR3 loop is CSVAGAENIQYF. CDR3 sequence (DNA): TGCAGCGTTGCCGGAGCGGAAAACATTCAGTACTTC.